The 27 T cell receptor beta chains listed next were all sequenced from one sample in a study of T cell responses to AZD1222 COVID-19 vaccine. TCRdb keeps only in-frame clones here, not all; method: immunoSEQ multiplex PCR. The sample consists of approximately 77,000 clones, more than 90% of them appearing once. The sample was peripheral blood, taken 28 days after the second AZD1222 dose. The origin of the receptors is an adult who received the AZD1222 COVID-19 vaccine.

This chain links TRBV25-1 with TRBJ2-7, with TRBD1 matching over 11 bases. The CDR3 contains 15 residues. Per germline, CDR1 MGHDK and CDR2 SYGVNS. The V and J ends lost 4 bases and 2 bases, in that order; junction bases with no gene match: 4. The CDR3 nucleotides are TGTGCCAGCAGTGGAGGACAGGGGGCCCCCTACGAGCAGTACTTC. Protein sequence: CASSGGQGAPYEQYF.

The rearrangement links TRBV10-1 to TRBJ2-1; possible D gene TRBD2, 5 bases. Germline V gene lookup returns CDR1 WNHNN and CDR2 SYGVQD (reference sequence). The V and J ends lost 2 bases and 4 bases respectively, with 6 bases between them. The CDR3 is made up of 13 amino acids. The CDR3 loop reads CASSEREYNEQFF. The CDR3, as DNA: TGCGCCAGCAGTGAGCGGGAATACAATGAGCAGTTCTTC.

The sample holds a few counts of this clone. In nucleotides, the CDR3 is TGTGCCAGCATCCCTCAGGGACGGAATTCACCCCTCCACTTT. Encoded protein: CASIPQGRNSPLHF. The gene calls are TRBV6-2 or TRBV6-3 and TRBJ1-6; D might be TRBD1 (5 bases). With 7 bases removed from V and 7 bases from J, the gap between germline ends came to 14 bases. The CDR3 totals 14 residues. Per the germline V gene, CDR1 is MNHEY and CDR2 is SVGEGT.

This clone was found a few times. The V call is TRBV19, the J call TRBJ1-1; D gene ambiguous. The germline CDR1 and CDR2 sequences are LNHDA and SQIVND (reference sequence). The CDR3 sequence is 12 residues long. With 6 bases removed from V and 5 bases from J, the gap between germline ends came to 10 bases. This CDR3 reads CASSIFRTEAFF. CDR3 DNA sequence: TGTGCCAGTAGCATCTTTCGGACTGAAGCTTTCTTT.

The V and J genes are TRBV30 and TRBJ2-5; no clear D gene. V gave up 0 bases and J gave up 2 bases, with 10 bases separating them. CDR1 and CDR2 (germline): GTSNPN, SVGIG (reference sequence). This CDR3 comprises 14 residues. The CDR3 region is CAWSVDGLQETQYF. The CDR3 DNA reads TGTGCCTGGAGTGTAGATGGGTTACAAGAGACCCAGTACTTC.

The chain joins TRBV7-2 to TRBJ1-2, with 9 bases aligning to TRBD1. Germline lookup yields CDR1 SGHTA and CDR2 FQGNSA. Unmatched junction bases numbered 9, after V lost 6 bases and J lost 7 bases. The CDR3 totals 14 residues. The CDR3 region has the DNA TGTGCCAGCAGTGGCAGGACAGGGGAACGTGGCTACACCTTC. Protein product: CASSGRTGERGYTF.

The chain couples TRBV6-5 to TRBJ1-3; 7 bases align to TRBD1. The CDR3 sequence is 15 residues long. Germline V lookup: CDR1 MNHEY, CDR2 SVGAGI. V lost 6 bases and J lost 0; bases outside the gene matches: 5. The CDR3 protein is CASSLDRDSGNTIYF. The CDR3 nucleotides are TGTGCCAGCAGCCTCGACAGGGACTCTGGAAACACCATATATTTT.

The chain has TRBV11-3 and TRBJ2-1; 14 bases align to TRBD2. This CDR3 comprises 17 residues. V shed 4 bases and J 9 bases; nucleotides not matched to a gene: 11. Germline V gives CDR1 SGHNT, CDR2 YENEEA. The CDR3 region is CASSSRLAGGSRGEQFF. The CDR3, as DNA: TGTGCCAGCAGCTCCAGACTAGCGGGAGGGAGTAGAGGTGAGCAGTTCTTC.

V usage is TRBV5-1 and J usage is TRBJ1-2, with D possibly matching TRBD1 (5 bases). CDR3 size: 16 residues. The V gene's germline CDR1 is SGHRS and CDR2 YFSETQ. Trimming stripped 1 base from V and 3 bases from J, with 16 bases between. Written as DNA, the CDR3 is TGCGCCAGCAGCTTGAGCCCCGGGCAGGGAGACTATGGCTACACCTTC. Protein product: CASSLSPGQGDYGYTF.

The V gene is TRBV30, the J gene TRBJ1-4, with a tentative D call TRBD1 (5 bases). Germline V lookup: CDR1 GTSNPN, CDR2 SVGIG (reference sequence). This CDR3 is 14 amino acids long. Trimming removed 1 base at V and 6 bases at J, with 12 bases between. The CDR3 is CAWSGNRPYEKLFF. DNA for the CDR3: TGTGCCTGGAGTGGTAACAGGCCGTATGAAAAACTGTTTTTT.

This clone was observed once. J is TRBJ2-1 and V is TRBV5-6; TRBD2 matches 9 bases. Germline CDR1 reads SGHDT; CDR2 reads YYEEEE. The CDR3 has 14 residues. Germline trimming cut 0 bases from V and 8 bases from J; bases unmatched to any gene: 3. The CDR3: CASSLGSGGDEQFF. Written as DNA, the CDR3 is TGTGCCAGCAGCTTGGGTAGCGGGGGCGATGAGCAGTTCTTC.

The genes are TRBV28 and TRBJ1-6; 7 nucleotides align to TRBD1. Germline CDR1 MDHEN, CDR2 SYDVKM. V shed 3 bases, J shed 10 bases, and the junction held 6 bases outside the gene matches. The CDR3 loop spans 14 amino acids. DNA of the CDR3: TGTGCCAGCAGTTTGGGACAGACAATATCACCCCTCCACTTT. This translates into CASSLGQTISPLHF.

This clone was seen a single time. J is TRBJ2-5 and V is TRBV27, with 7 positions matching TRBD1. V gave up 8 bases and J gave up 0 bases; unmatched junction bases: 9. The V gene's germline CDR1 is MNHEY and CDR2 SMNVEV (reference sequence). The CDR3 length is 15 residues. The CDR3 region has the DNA TGTGCCAGCGGAAAACAGGGGCCGAACCAAGAGACCCAGTACTTC. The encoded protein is CASGKQGPNQETQYF.

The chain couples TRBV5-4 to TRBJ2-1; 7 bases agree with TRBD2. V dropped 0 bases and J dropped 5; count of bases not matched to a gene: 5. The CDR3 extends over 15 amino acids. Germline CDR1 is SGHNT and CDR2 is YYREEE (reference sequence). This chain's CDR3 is CASSLVGRSHNEQFF. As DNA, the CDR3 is TGTGCCAGCAGCTTGGTCGGGAGGTCGCACAATGAGCAGTTCTTC.

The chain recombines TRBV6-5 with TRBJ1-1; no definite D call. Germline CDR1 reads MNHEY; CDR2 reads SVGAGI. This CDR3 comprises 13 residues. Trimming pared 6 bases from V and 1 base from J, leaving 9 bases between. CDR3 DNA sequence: TGTGCCAGCAGCCAAAATGGGAACACTGAAGCTTTCTTT. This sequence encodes CASSQNGNTEAFF.

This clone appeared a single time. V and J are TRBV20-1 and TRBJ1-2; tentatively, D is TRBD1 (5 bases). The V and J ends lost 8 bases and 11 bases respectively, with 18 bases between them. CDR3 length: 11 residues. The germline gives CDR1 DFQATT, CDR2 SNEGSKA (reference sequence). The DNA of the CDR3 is TGCAGTACCGAAAGGGGCATAGGGTACACCTTC. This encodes CSTERGIGYTF.

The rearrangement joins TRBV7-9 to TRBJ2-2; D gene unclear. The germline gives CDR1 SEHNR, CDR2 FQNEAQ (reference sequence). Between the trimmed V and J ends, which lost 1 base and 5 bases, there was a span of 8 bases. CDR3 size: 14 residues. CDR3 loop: CASSLGPTTGELFF. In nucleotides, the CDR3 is TGTGCCAGCAGCTTAGGCCCAACGACCGGGGAGCTGTTTTTT.

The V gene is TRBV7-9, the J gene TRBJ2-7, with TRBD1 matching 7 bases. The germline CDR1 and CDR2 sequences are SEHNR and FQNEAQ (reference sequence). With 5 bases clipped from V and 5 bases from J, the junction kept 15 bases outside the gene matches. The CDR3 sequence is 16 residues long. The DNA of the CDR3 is TGTGCCAGCAGCCCTCGGGCCATGACAGGGATCGACGAGCAGTACTTC. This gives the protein CASSPRAMTGIDEQYF.

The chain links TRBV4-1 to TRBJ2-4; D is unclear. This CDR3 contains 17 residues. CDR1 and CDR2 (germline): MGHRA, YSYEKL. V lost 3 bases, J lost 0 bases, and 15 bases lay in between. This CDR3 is CASSHPLATLAKNIQYF. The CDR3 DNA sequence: TGCGCCAGCAGCCATCCCCTGGCCACATTAGCCAAAAACATTCAGTACTTC.

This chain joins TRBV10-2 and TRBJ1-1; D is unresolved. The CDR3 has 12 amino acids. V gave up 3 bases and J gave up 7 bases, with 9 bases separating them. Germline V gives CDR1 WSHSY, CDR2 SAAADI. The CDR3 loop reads CASSELRGEAFF. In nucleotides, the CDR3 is TGCGCCAGCAGTGAACTCCGAGGTGAAGCTTTCTTT.

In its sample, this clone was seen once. In DNA, the CDR3 is TGTGCCATCGCGTGGACTAGCGGGAGTGCAGATACGCAGTATTTT. Amino acids: CAIAWTSGSADTQYF. The chain links TRBV10-3 to TRBJ2-3, with 13 bases identical to TRBD2. The V gene end was trimmed by 8 bases and the J gene end by 4 bases; junction bases not matched to a gene: 6. The germline CDR1 and CDR2 sequences are ENHRY and SYGVKD. There are 15 residues in the CDR3.

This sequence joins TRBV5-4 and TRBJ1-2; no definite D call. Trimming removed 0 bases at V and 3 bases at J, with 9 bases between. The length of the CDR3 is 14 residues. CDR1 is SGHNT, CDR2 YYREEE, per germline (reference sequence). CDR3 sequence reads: CASSLEVADYGYTF. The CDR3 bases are TGTGCCAGCAGCTTGGAGGTCGCTGACTATGGCTACACCTTC.

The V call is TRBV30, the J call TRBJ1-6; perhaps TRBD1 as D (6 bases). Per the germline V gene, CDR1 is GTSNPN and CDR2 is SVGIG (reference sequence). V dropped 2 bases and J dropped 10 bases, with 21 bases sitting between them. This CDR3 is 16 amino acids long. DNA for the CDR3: TGTGCCTGGAGTCAACAGGGAATTAGGGGTTCGTCACCCCTCCACTTT. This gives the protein CAWSQQGIRGSSPLHF.

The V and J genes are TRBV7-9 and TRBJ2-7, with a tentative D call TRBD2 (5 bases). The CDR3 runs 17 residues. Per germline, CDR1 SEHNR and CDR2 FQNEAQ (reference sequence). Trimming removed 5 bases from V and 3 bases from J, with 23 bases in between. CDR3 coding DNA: TGTGCCAGCAGCACACCCCGAGCCGGGATCGTCTTCTACGAGCAGTACTTC. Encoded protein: CASSTPRAGIVFYEQYF.

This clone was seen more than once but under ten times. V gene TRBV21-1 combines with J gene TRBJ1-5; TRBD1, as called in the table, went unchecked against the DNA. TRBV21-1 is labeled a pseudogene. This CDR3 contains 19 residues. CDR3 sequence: CASSSSRDRGLIGNQPQHF. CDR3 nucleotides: TGTGCCAGCAGCTCAAGCCGGGACAGGGGGCTGATCGGCAATCAGCCCCAGCATTTT.

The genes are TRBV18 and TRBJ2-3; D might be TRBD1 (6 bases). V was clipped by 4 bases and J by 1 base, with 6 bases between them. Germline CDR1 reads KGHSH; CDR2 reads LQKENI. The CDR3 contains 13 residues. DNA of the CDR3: TGTGCCAGCTCACAGGGGGGCACAGATACGCAGTATTTT. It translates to CASSQGGTDTQYF. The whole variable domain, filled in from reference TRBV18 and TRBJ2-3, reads NAGVMQNPRHLVRRRGQEARLRCSPMKGHSHVYWYRQLPEEGLKFMVYLQKENIIDESGMPKERFSAEFPKEGPSILRIQQVVRGDSAAYFCASSQGGTDTQYFGPGTRLTVL.

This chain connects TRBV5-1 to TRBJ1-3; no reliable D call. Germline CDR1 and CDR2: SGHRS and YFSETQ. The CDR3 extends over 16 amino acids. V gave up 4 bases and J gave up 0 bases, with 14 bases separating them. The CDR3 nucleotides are TGCGCCAGCAGCCCGGATCCGTTCAGCTCTGGAAACACCATATATTTT. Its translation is CASSPDPFSSGNTIYF.